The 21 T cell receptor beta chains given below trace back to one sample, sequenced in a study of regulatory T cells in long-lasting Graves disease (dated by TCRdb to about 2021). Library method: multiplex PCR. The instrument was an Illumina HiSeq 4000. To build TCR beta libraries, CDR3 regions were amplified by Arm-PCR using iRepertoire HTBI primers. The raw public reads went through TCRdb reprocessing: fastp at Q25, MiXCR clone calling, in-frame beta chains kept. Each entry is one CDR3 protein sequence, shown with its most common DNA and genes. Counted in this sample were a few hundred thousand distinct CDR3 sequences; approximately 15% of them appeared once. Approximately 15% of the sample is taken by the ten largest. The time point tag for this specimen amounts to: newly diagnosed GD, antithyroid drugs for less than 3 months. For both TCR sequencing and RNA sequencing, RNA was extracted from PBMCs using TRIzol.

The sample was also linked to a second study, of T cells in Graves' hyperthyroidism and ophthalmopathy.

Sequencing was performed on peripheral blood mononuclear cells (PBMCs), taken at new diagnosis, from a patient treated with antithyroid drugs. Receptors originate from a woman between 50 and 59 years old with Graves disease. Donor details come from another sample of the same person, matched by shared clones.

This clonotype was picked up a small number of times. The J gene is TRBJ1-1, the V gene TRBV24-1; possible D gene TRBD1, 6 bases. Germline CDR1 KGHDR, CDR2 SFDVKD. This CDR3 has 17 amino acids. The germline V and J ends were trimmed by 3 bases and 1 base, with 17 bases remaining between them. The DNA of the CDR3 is TGTGCCACCAGTGATGCATCTTTGTCACAGGGGAACACTGAAGCTTTCTTT. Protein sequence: CATSDASLSQGNTEAFF.

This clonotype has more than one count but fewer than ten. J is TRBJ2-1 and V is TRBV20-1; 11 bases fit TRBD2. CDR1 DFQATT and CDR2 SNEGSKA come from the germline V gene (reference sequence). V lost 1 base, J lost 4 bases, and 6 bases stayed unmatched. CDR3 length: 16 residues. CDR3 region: CSARVRGLAVYNEQFF. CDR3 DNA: TGCAGTGCTAGAGTTAGGGGACTAGCGGTTTACAATGAGCAGTTCTTC.

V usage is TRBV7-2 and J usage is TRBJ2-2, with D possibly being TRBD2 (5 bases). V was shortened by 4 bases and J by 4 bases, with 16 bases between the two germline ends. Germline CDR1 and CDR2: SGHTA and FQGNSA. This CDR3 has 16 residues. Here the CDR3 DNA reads TGTGCCAGCAGCTCAGCATCTTGGCGGGCCACCGGGGAGCTGTTTTTT. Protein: CASSSASWRATGELFF.

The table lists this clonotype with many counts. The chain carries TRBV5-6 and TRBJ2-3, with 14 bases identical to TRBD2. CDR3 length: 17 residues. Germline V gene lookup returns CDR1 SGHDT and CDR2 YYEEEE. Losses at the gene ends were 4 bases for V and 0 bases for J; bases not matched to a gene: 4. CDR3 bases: TGTGCCAGCAGCAGGACTAGCGGGAGGCCAAGCACAGATACGCAGTATTTT. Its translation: CASSRTSGRPSTDTQYF.

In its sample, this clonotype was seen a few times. The CDR3 sequence is CATSRTIKSGRQTQYF. The DNA for the CDR3 is TGTGCCACCAGCAGGACCATTAAAAGCGGGAGACAGACCCAGTACTTC. V and J are TRBV15 and TRBJ2-5; TRBD2 matches 8 bases. Germline trimming cut 3 bases from V and 6 bases from J; bases unmatched to any gene: 12. Germline CDR1 is LNHNV and CDR2 is YYDKDF (reference sequence). The CDR3 extends over 16 amino acids.

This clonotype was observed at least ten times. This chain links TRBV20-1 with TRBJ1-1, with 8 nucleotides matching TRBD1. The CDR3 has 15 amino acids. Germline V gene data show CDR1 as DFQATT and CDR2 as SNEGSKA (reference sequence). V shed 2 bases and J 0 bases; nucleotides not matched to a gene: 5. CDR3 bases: TGCAGTGCTAGAAGACCGGGACAGGTGAACACTGAAGCTTTCTTT. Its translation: CSARRPGQVNTEAFF.

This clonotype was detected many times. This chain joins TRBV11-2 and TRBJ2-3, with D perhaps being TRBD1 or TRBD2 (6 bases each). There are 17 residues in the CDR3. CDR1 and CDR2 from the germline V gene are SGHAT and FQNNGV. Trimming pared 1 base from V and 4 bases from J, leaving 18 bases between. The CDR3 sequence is CASSLVGGPLSADTQYF. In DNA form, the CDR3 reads TGTGCCAGCAGCTTAGTGGGGGGCCCTCTGTCCGCAGATACGCAGTATTTT.

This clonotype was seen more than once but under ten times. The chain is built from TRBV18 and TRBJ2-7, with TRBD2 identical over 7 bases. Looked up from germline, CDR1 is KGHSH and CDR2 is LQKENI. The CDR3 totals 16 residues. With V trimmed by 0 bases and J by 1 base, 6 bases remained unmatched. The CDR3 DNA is TGTGCCAGCTCACCACCTAACAGCGGGACTTCCTACGAGCAGTACTTC. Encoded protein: CASSPPNSGTSYEQYF.

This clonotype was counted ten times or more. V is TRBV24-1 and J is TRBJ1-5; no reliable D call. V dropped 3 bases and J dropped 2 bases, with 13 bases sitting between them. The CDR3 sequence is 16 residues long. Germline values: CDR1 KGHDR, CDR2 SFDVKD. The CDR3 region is CATSDLEGLGNQPQHF. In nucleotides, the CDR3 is TGTGCCACCAGTGATCTAGAAGGGCTGGGCAATCAGCCCCAGCATTTT.

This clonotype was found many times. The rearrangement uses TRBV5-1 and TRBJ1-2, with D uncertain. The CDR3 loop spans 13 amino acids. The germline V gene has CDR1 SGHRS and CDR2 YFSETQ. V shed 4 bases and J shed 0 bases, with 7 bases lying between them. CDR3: CASSDGTNYGYTF. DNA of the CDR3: TGCGCCAGCAGCGATGGAACTAACTATGGCTACACCTTC.

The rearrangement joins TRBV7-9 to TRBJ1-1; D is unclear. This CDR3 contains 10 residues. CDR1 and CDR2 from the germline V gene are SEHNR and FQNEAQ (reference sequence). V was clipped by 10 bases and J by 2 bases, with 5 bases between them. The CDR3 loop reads CATGNTEAFF. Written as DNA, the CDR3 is TGTGCCACGGGAAACACTGAAGCTTTCTTT.

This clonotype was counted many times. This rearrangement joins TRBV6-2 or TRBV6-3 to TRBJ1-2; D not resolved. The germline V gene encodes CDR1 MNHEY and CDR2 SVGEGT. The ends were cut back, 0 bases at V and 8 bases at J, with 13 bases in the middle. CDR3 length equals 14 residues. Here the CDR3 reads CASSYSGRASGYTF. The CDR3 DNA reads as TGTGCCAGCAGTTACTCGGGTCGTGCAAGCGGCTACACCTTC.

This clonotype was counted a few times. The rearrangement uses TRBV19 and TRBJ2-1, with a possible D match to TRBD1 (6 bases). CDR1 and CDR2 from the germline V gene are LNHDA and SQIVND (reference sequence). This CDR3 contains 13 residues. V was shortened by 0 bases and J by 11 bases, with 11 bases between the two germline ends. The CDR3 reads CASSIEGAPKQFF. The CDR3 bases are TGTGCCAGTAGTATAGAGGGGGCACCGAAGCAGTTCTTC.

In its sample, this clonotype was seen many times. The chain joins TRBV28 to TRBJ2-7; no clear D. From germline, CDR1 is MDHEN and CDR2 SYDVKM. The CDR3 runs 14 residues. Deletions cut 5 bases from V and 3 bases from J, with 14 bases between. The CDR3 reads CASSGHRAYYEQYF. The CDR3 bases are TGTGCCAGCAGTGGGCACAGAGCGTACTACGAGCAGTACTTC.

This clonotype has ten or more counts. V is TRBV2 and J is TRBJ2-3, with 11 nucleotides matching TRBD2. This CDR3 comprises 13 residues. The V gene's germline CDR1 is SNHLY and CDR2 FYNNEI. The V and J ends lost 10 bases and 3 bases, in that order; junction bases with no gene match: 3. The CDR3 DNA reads TGTGCCACCGGGACTAGCGGAACAGATACGCAGTATTTT. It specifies CATGTSGTDTQYF.

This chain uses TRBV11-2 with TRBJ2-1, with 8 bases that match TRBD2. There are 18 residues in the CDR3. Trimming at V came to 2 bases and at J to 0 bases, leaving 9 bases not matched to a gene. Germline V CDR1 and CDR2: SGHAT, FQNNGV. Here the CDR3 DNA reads TGTGCCAGCAGCTTAAGGGAACTAGCGGCCAGCTCCTACAATGAGCAGTTCTTC. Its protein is CASSLRELAASSYNEQFF.

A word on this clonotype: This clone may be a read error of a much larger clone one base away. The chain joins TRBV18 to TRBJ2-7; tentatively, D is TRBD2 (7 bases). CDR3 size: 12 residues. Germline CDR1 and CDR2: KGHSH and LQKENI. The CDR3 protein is CGSSPEGGAQYF. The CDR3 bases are TGTGGCAGCTCACCAGAAGGGGGGGCGCAGTACTTT.

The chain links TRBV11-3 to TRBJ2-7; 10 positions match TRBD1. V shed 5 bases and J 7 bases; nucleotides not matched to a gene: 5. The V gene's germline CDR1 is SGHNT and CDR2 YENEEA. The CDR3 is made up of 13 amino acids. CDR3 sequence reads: CASSPRQGAEQYF. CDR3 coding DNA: TGTGCCAGCAGCCCCCGACAGGGGGCGGAGCAGTACTTC. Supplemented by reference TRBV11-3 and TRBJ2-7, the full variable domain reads EAGVVQSPRYKIIEKKQPVAFWCNPISGHNTLYWYLQNLGQGPELLIRYENEEAVDDSQLPKDRFSAERLKGVDSTLKIQPAELGDSAVYLCASSPRQGAEQYFGPGTRLTVT.

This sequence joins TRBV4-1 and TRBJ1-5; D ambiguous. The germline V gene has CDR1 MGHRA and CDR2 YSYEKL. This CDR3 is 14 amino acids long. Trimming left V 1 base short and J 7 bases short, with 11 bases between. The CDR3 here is CASSQVISGQPQHF. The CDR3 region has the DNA TGCGCCAGCAGCCAAGTAATAAGCGGCCAGCCCCAGCATTTT.

This CDR3 is CASRPRGEDTGELFF. Written as DNA, the CDR3 is TGTGCCAGCAGACCGCGCGGGGAAGACACCGGGGAGCTGTTTTTT. The gene calls are TRBV7-9 and TRBJ2-2, with D possibly matching TRBD2 (6 bases). This CDR3 comprises 15 residues. Trimming took off 6 bases at V and 3 bases at J, with 14 bases between the two ends. CDR1 and CDR2 (germline): SEHNR, FQNEAQ (reference sequence).

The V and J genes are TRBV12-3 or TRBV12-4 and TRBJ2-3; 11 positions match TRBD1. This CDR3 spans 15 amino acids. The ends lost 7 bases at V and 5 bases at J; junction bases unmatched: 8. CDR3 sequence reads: CASTKDRGRGDTQYF. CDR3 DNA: TGTGCCAGCACCAAGGACAGGGGGCGGGGAGATACGCAGTATTTT.